A single sample gave rise to the 25 T cell receptor beta chains below, sequenced in a study of blood T cell repertoires in COVID-19. This table comes from immunoSEQ multiplex PCR, and its TCRdb copy is limited to in-frame clones, with some not included. Altogether 60,000 or so clones are present, almost 85% being singletons, with the ten largest covering 3.5% to 4.5%. The specimen sequenced was peripheral blood. These receptors were taken from a man between 60 and 75 years old with acute or convalescent COVID-19.

The J gene is TRBJ1-5, the V gene TRBV20-1, with 7 bases that match TRBD1. CDR1 and CDR2 (germline): DFQATT, SNEGSKA (reference sequence). The J segment lost 4 bases and the V segment lost 3 bases, leaving 9 bases of the junction unmatched. CDR3 length equals 15 residues. Here the CDR3 reads CSASEGAELNQPQHF. CDR3 sequence (DNA): TGCAGTGCTAGTGAGGGGGCCGAACTTAATCAGCCCCAGCATTTT.

This clone appeared once. The chain links TRBV5-1 to TRBJ1-2; D perhaps matches TRBD1 (6 bases). Germline-derived CDR1 and CDR2 are SGHRS and YFSETQ. Between the trimmed V and J ends, which lost 3 bases and 4 bases, there was a span of 16 bases. The CDR3 extends over 15 amino acids. CDR3 bases: TGCGCCAGCAGCTGGGATCAACAGGGCTCCTATGGCTACACCTTC. Its protein product is CASSWDQQGSYGYTF.

V and J are TRBV2 and TRBJ1-2, with 10 bases lining up with TRBD1. V trimming: 4 bases; J trimming: 6 bases; junction bases outside the gene matches: 8. Germline V CDR1 and CDR2: SNHLY, FYNNEI. This CDR3 is built from 15 residues. CDR3 loop: CASSVEGTGVDGYTF. CDR3 in DNA: TGTGCCAGCAGTGTCGAAGGGACAGGGGTTGATGGCTACACCTTC.

The chain recombines TRBV19 with TRBJ1-6; 7 bases agree with TRBD1. The CDR3 spans 13 residues. Unmatched junction bases numbered 0, after V lost 6 bases and J lost 4 bases. Germline V gene lookup returns CDR1 LNHDA and CDR2 SQIVND (reference sequence). As DNA, the CDR3 is TGTGCCAGTAGGGGACAGTATAATTCACCCCTCCACTTT. It codes for CASRGQYNSPLHF. Full variable domain (outside the CDR3, taken from reference TRBV19 and TRBJ1-6): DGGITQSPKYLFRKEGQNVTLSCEQNLNHDAMYWYRQDPGQGLRLIYYSQIVNDFQKGDIAEGYSVSREKKESFPLTVTSAQKNPTAFYLCASRGQYNSPLHFGNGTRLTVT.

This clone came up a few times. The chain joins TRBV20-1 to TRBJ2-4; possible D gene TRBD2, 7 bases. V was shortened by 3 bases and J by 8 bases, with 14 bases between the two germline ends. From germline, CDR1 is DFQATT and CDR2 SNEGSKA (reference sequence). The CDR3 consists of 13 residues. As DNA, the CDR3 is TGCAGTGCTAGTAAGGGGGGGGGAGACATTCAGTACTTC. Translation: CSASKGGGDIQYF.

J is TRBJ1-1 and V is TRBV6-5; no clear D gene. In germline, CDR1 is MNHEY, CDR2 SVGAGI. The germline V and J ends were trimmed by 6 bases and 7 bases, with 15 bases remaining between them. CDR3 length: 13 amino acids. The CDR3 region is CASRPFTLSEAFF. CDR3 bases: TGTGCCAGCAGGCCCTTTACCCTTAGTGAAGCTTTCTTT.

The chain has TRBV7-9 and TRBJ1-4; D is possibly TRBD1 (5 bases). Germline V gene data show CDR1 as SEHNR and CDR2 as FQNEAQ (reference sequence). Trimming left V 3 bases short and J 4 bases short, with 12 bases between. The length of the CDR3 is 15 residues. CDR3 region: CASSFLDTDNEKLFF. CDR3 bases: TGTGCCAGCAGCTTTCTGGACACCGATAATGAAAAACTGTTTTTT.

V and J are TRBV10-3 and TRBJ2-7, with 7 bases aligning to TRBD1. Germline CDR1 reads ENHRY; CDR2 reads SYGVKD. This CDR3 has 13 residues. J gave up 0 bases and V 6 bases, and 2 bases lay outside the gene matches. Written as DNA, the CDR3 is TGTGCCATCAGCCGGGACAGCTCCTACGAGCAGTACTTC. Protein product: CAISRDSSYEQYF.

The chain recombines TRBV7-3 with TRBJ2-7; 7 nucleotides agree with TRBD2. The germline CDR1 and CDR2 sequences are SGHTA and FQGTGA. The CDR3 has 14 residues. Trimming at V came to 2 bases and at J to 0 bases, leaving 1 base not matched to a gene. CDR3 nucleotide sequence: TGTGCCAGCAGCTTAGGCGGGGGCTCCTACGAGCAGTACTTC. It is translated as CASSLGGGSYEQYF.

The chain employs TRBV9 and TRBJ2-5; the D is unclear. From germline, CDR1 is SGDLS and CDR2 YYNGEE. This CDR3 has 14 residues. V was trimmed by 0 bases and J by 5 bases, leaving 11 bases between them. CDR3 amino acids: CASSVGSSLETQYF. For the CDR3, the DNA is TGTGCCAGCAGCGTAGGGAGTAGCTTGGAGACCCAGTACTTC. Drawing the rest from reference TRBV9 and TRBJ2-5, the complete variable domain is DSGVTQTPKHLITATGQRVTLRCSPRSGDLSVYWYQQSLDQGLQFLIQYYNGEERAKGNILERFSAQQFPDLHSELNLSSLELGDSALYFCASSVGSSLETQYFGPGTRLLVL.

The V call is TRBV18, the J call TRBJ2-7; 12 nucleotides align to TRBD2. The CDR3 totals 15 residues. After removal of 5 bases from V and 4 bases from J, the junction contained 6 bases not matched to a gene. Per the germline V gene, CDR1 is KGHSH and CDR2 is LQKENI. This CDR3 is CASSTTSGGPYEQYF. The DNA for the CDR3 is TGTGCCAGCTCAACGACTAGCGGGGGCCCTTACGAGCAGTACTTC.

The V call is TRBV30, the J call TRBJ2-2; 7 nucleotides align to TRBD1. The CDR3 covers 14 residues. CDR1 is GTSNPN, CDR2 SVGIG, per germline (reference sequence). Germline trimming cut 0 bases from V and 5 bases from J; bases unmatched to any gene: 3. CDR3 region: CAWSVTGLTGELFF. Here the CDR3 DNA reads TGTGCCTGGAGTGTGACAGGGTTGACCGGGGAGCTGTTTTTT. Filled out from reference TRBV30 and TRBJ2-2, the complete variable domain reads SQTIHQWPATLVQPVGSPLSLECTVEGTSNPNLYWYRQAAGRGLQLLFYSVGIGQISSEVPQNLSASRPQDRQFILSSKKLLLSDSGFYLCAWSVTGLTGELFFGEGSRLTVL.

This clone was counted a single time. The chain combines TRBV6-5 with TRBJ1-2; D uncertain. The CDR3 extends over 13 amino acids. V lost 4 bases to trimming and J lost 4 bases, with 10 bases between them. CDR1 is MNHEY and CDR2 is SVGAGI in the germline V gene. This CDR3 reads CASSSLTFYGYTF. The CDR3 DNA sequence: TGTGCCAGCAGTTCACTTACCTTCTATGGCTACACCTTC.

This chain connects TRBV5-1 to TRBJ1-1; D not certain. The CDR3 loop spans 14 amino acids. Germline V gene data show CDR1 as SGHRS and CDR2 as YFSETQ. Trimming took off 5 bases at V and 0 bases at J, with 11 bases between the two ends. CDR3 sequence (DNA): TGCGCCAGCAGGCAGGCTTACATGAACACTGAAGCTTTCTTT. As protein: CASRQAYMNTEAFF.

This chain joins TRBV6-4 and TRBJ2-1, with 11 bases fitting TRBD2. V was clipped by 4 bases and J by 4 bases; unmatched bases: 6. The germline gives CDR1 MRHNA, CDR2 SNTAGT. CDR3 size: 16 residues. In nucleotides, the CDR3 is TGTGCCAGCAGTGCCTCGGGACTAGCGGTTTACAATGAGCAGTTCTTC. Translated: CASSASGLAVYNEQFF.

V is TRBV7-9 and J is TRBJ2-1; TRBD2 aligns across 8 bases. CDR1 and CDR2 (germline): SEHNR, FQNEAQ (reference sequence). The CDR3 length is 15 residues. J was trimmed by 6 bases and V by 4 bases; bases with no gene match: 8. CDR3 nucleotide sequence: TGTGCCAGCAGCTCACCGGGGGGGGGCTTCAATGAGCAGTTCTTC. It specifies CASSSPGGGFNEQFF.

This chain uses TRBV7-9 with TRBJ1-1, with 9 bases lining up with TRBD1. V lost 4 bases to trimming and J lost 6 bases; unmatched junction nucleotides: 9. The CDR3 runs 15 residues. Germline CDR1 is SEHNR and CDR2 is FQNEAQ (reference sequence). CDR3 residues: CASSSGGQGLAEAFF. The CDR3 nucleotides are TGTGCCAGCAGCTCGGGGGGACAGGGCCTTGCTGAAGCTTTCTTT.

The chain is built from TRBV24-1 and TRBJ2-7; TRBD1 matches at 7 bases. This CDR3 has 13 residues. Trimming took 7 bases from V and 5 from J; bases not matched to a gene: 7. Germline CDR1 KGHDR, CDR2 SFDVKD. DNA for the CDR3: TGTGCCACCAGACCGACAGGGCTCGACGAGCAGTACTTC. Its translation is CATRPTGLDEQYF.

The gene calls are TRBV10-3 and TRBJ2-5, with D maybe TRBD2 (7 bases). The CDR3 loop spans 15 amino acids. Germline loops: CDR1 ENHRY, CDR2 SYGVKD. The V end lost 6 bases, the J end lost 5 bases, and 19 bases lay between the germline ends. The CDR3 is CAIRGPEGGQETQYF. In DNA, the CDR3 is TGTGCCATCAGGGGACCAGAGGGGGGGCAGGAGACCCAGTACTTC.

This clone was seen a few times. This sequence joins TRBV30 and TRBJ1-5; D is perhaps TRBD1 (5 bases). There are 17 residues in the CDR3. Germline-derived CDR1 and CDR2 are GTSNPN and SVGIG (reference sequence). Trimming pared 0 bases from V and 0 bases from J, leaving 15 bases between. The CDR3 DNA reads as TGTGCCTGGAGTGTAATGAGGCAGGGCAATAGCAATCAGCCCCAGCATTTT. Translated, it gives CAWSVMRQGNSNQPQHF.

This clone was counted once. The rearrangement uses TRBV27 and TRBJ2-7; perhaps TRBD2 as D (6 bases). CDR1 MNHEY and CDR2 SMNVEV come from the germline V gene (reference sequence). The CDR3 runs to 13 residues. Trimming stripped 4 bases from V and 4 bases from J, with 11 bases between. The CDR3 sequence: CASSSGSQYEQYF. The CDR3 nucleotides are TGTGCCAGCAGTTCCGGGAGCCAGTACGAGCAGTACTTC.

This chain connects TRBV7-2 to TRBJ1-1; the D gene is possibly TRBD1 (5 bases). V lost 6 bases, J lost 3 bases, and 20 bases lay in between. CDR3 length: 16 residues. Germline-derived CDR1 and CDR2 are SGHTA and FQGNSA. In DNA form, the CDR3 reads TGTGCCAGCAGAAATGCCCCTCAGGGAGGGGACACTGAAGCTTTCTTT. Amino acids: CASRNAPQGGDTEAFF.

This clone was seen only once. The V gene is TRBV4-1, the J gene TRBJ2-3; TRBD1 might be the D (6 bases). CDR1 and CDR2 (germline): MGHRA, YSYEKL. CDR3 length: 17 residues. Trimming took off 3 bases at V and 3 bases at J, with 19 bases between the two ends. CDR3 residues: CASSHGFSGQVTDTQYF. The CDR3 DNA follows: TGCGCCAGCAGCCATGGATTTTCGGGACAAGTGACAGATACGCAGTATTTT.

This clone was detected only a few times. The rearrangement joins TRBV18 to TRBJ1-6; D gene ambiguous. The CDR3 consists of 14 residues. Germline CDR1 KGHSH, CDR2 LQKENI. V lost 6 bases and J 8 bases, leaving 14 bases between the germline ends. CDR3 DNA: TGTGCCAGCTCCCCGAGGCAGCTAGATTCACCCCTCCACTTT. Translating gives CASSPRQLDSPLHF.

The chain is built from TRBV7-9 and TRBJ2-7; possibly TRBD2 for D (5 bases). V was pared by 5 bases and J by 0 bases, with 11 bases between. The CDR3 loop spans 14 amino acids. Germline V gene sequence: CDR1 SEHNR, CDR2 FQNEAQ (reference sequence). The CDR3 nucleotides are TGTGCCAGCAGCCACGGGGATAGCTCCTACGAGCAGTACTTC. It yields the protein CASSHGDSSYEQYF.